A selection of T cell receptor beta chains follows, all from one sample in a study of human T cells and chemical hapten exposure. One entry per CDR3 protein, called by TCRdb with MiXCR from the reads. The table shows around 120,000 distinct CDR3 sequences, with around 9% occurring only once. The sequenced sample was whole blood. Receptors originate from a human donor in good health. Some clones in this sample may be carry-over from other donors' samples. CDR3s include the opening cysteine and the closing phenylalanine or tryptophan. Fields, in order: V gene, J gene, D gene, clone size, CDR3 protein, CDR3 DNA. A D gene is named only where the DNA matches it firmly. For some rows the clone size is stated as once, few or many, or as a class when expanded; others skip it.

>TRBV12-3/TRBV12-4|TRBJ1-2|.|many
CASSLVGGNGYTF
TGTGCCAGCAGTTTAGTGGGGGGCAATGGCTACACCTTC
>TRBV7-2|TRBJ2-7|.|.
CASIQGTEQYF
TGTGCCAGCATCCAGGGGACCGAGCAGTACTTC
>TRBV7-2|TRBJ1-5|.|few
CASSSTSQPQHF
TGTGCCAGCAGCTCTACCTCTCAGCCCCAGCATTTT
>TRBV27|TRBJ1-5|.|many
CASSLGTAGEPQHF
TGTGCCAGCAGTCTAGGGACCGCCGGGGAGCCCCAGCATTTT
>TRBV28|TRBJ2-2|.|few
CASSLSKTGELFF
TGTGCCAGCAGTTTAAGCAAAACCGGGGAGCTGTTTTTT
>TRBV12-3/TRBV12-4|TRBJ2-3|TRBD2|once
CASSWEGRGTQYF
TGTGCCAGCAGTTGGGAGGGCCGAGGTACGCAGTATTTT
>TRBV4-3|TRBJ1-3|.|many
CASSQDQGQGGTSGNTIYF
TGCGCCAGCAGCCAAGATCAGGGGCAAGGAGGCACCTCTGGAAACACCATATATTTT
>TRBV6-1|TRBJ1-1|.|many
CASSEGLAGWNTEAFF
TGTGCCAGCAGTGAAGGTTTGGCAGGCTGGAACACTGAAGCTTTCTTT
>TRBV6-5|TRBJ1-1|.|many
CASSSSRGDPEAFF
TGTGCCAGCAGTTCTTCAAGGGGCGACCCTGAAGCTTTCTTT
>TRBV28|TRBJ1-1|.|.
CASSSQIRTEMNTEAFF
TGTGCCAGCAGTTCACAAATCCGGACAGAAATGAACACTGAAGCTTTCTTT
>TRBV4-3|TRBJ2-3|.|few
CASSQEGGRADTQYF
TGCGCCAGCAGCCAAGAGGGGGGCCGCGCAGATACGCAGTATTTT
>TRBV7-9|TRBJ1-6|.|many
CASSPGKGSYNSPLHF
TGTGCCAGCAGCCCAGGGAAGGGCTCCTATAATTCACCCCTCCACTTT
>TRBV9|TRBJ2-5|TRBD1|.
CASSTGQGANGETQYF
TGTGCCAGCAGCACCGGACAGGGGGCTAATGGAGAGACCCAGTACTTC
>TRBV7-2|TRBJ2-1|TRBD1|.
CASSSRDRGYNEQFF
TGTGCCAGCAGCTCCCGGGACAGGGGGTACAATGAGCAGTTCTTC
>TRBV5-3|TRBJ1-5|TRBD1|many
CARSEHRGLGQPQHF
TGTGCCAGAAGCGAACACAGGGGGCTTGGTCAGCCCCAGCATTTT
>TRBV18|TRBJ1-1|.|.
CASSPRTEVTEAFF
TGTGCCAGCTCTCCCCGGACAGAGGTCACTGAAGCTTTCTTT
>TRBV27|TRBJ2-3|.|.
CASSEAGRGKDTQYF
TGTGCCAGCAGTGAGGCGGGCAGGGGAAAAGATACGCAGTATTTT
>TRBV12-3/TRBV12-4|TRBJ1-1|.|few
CASSFWGENTEAFF
TGTGCCAGCAGTTTCTGGGGAGAGAACACTGAAGCTTTCTTT
>TRBV21-1|TRBJ1-5|.|many
CASSKGGPGQPQHF
TGTGCCAGCAGCAAAGGGGGGCCCGGTCAGCCCCAGCATTTT
>TRBV28|TRBJ2-5|.|few
CASSLAETQYF
TGTGCCAGTTCCCTAGCGGAGACCCAGTACTTC
>TRBV12-3/TRBV12-4|TRBJ2-1|TRBD2|.
CASSLVSGREINEQFF
TGTGCCAGCAGTTTAGTTAGCGGGAGGGAAATTAACGAGCAGTTCTTC
>TRBV5-4|TRBJ2-6|.|.
CASSPGLSSGANVLTF
TGTGCCAGCAGCCCGGGACTCAGCTCTGGGGCCAACGTCCTGACTTTC
>TRBV6-5|TRBJ2-3|.|.
CASSSLGTTDTQYF
TGTGCCAGCAGTTCCCTGGGGACCACAGATACGCAGTATTTT
>TRBV7-9|TRBJ2-7|.|many
CASSSRTDPYEQYF
TGTGCCAGCAGCTCACGGACGGACCCCTACGAGCAGTACTTC
>TRBV5-1|TRBJ2-3|.|.
CASSLVGTGSGDTQYF
TGCGCCAGCAGCTTGGTCGGAACAGGGAGTGGAGATACGCAGTATTTT
>TRBV20-1|TRBJ1-1|.|many
CSARDVQGFGEAFF
TGCAGTGCTAGAGATGTTCAAGGGTTCGGTGAAGCTTTCTTT
>TRBV2|TRBJ2-5|.|.
CASSPEYQETQYF
TGTGCCAGCAGTCCGGAGTACCAAGAGACCCAGTACTTC
>TRBV7-8|TRBJ1-2|.|many
CASSSGPTNYGYTF
TGTGCCAGCAGCTCGGGACCCACTAACTATGGCTACACCTTC
>TRBV29-1|TRBJ1-1|.|few
CSVAGLNTEAFF
TGCAGCGTTGCCGGGTTGAACACTGAAGCTTTCTTT
>TRBV6-2/TRBV6-3|TRBJ1-6|.|few
CASSVQGPNSPLHF
TGTGCCAGCAGCGTACAGGGACCCAATTCACCCCTCCACTTT
>TRBV12-3/TRBV12-4|TRBJ1-2|.|many
CASSPPQFKRNYGYTF
TGTGCCAGCAGTCCCCCACAGTTTAAGAGGAACTATGGCTACACCTTC
>TRBV19|TRBJ2-2|.|few
CASSSRTDENTGELFF
TGTGCCAGTAGTTCTCGGACGGATGAGAACACCGGGGAGCTGTTTTTT
>TRBV27|TRBJ1-1|.|.
CDSRSAPGGTEAFF
TGTGACAGCAGAAGCGCCCCCGGAGGGACTGAAGCTTTCTTT
>TRBV5-4|TRBJ1-6|.|many
CASSLGGALYNSPLHF
TGTGCCAGCAGCTTGGGCGGGGCACTCTATAATTCACCCCTCCACTTT
>TRBV6-5|TRBJ1-2|.|.
CASSYGGTDGYTF
TGTGCCAGCAGTTACGGGGGGACGGATGGCTACACCTTC
>TRBV2|TRBJ2-7|TRBD2|few
CASAELANYEQYF
TGTGCCAGCGCAGAACTAGCGAACTACGAGCAGTACTTC
>TRBV5-5|TRBJ2-3|TRBD1|many
CASSPGATGEGSTDTQYF
TGTGCCAGCAGCCCAGGGGCGACAGGGGAAGGGAGCACAGATACGCAGTATTTT
>TRBV6-1|TRBJ2-1|.|few
CASSAGGLDEQFF
TGTGCCAGCAGTGCTGGGGGGCTTGATGAGCAGTTCTTC
>TRBV12-3/TRBV12-4|TRBJ2-7|.|.
CASSLITYEQYF
TGTGCCAGCAGCCTGATAACCTACGAGCAGTACTTC
>TRBV20-1|TRBJ2-7|.|many
CSARDHVFYEQYF
TGCAGTGCTAGAGATCACGTCTTCTACGAGCAGTACTTC
>TRBV4-1|TRBJ2-5|TRBD2|few
CASSQESGRGQETQYF
TGCGCCAGCAGCCAAGAGAGCGGGAGGGGTCAAGAGACCCAGTACTTC
>TRBV6-1|TRBJ1-1|TRBD1|many
CASSEMGQGSTEAFF
TGTGCCAGCAGTGAAATGGGACAGGGTAGCACTGAAGCTTTCTTT
>TRBV4-1|TRBJ2-1|TRBD2|.
CASSQEVGTSSYNEQFF
TGCGCCAGCAGCCAAGAAGTCGGGACTAGCTCCTACAATGAGCAGTTCTTC
>TRBV10-3|TRBJ2-2|TRBD1|few
CAISGQSNTGELFF
TGTGCCATCTCGGGACAGTCGAACACCGGGGAGCTGTTTTTT
>TRBV9|TRBJ2-3|TRBD2|few
CASSVAGLAGAVDTQYF
TGTGCCAGCAGCGTAGCTGGACTAGCGGGGGCCGTAGATACGCAGTATTTT
>TRBV5-5|TRBJ1-2|TRBD1|few
CASSLRQGALYGYTF
TGTGCCAGCAGCTTGAGACAGGGGGCCCTCTATGGCTACACCTTC